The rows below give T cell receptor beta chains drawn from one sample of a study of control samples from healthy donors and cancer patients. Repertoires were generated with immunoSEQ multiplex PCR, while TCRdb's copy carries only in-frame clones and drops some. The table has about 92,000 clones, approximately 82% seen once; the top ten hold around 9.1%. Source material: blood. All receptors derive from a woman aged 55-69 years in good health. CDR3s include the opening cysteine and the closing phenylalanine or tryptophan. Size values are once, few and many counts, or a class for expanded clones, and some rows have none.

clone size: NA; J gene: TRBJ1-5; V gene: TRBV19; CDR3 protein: CASSIQVFQPQHF
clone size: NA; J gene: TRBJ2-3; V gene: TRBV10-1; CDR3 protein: CASSETLTDTQYF
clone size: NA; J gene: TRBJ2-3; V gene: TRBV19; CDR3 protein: CASRQGAWDTQYF
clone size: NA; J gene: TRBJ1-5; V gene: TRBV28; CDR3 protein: CASSLGTGYFVPDYQPQHF
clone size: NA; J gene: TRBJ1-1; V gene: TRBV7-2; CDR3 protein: CASSTGQGKRNTEAFF
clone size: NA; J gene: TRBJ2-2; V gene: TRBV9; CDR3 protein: CASSVGDRTGELFF
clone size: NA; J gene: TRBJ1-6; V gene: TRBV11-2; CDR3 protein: CASSLLNSPLHF
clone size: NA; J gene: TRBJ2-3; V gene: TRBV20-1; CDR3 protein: CSAREETTQYF
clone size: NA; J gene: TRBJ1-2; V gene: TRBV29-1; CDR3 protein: CSVPLQGAGGYTF
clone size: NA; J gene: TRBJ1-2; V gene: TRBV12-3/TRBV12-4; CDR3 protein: CASSLPGERGYTF
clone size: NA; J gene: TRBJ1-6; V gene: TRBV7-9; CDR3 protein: CASSLDGDSPLHF
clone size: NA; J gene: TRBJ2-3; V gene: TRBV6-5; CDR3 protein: CASSYSGASTDTQYF
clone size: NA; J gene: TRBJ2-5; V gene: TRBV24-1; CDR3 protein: CATSARAGPRPETQYF
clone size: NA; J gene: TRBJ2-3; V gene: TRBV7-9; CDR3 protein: CASSLGSSGATDTQYF
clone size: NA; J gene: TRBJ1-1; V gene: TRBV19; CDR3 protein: CASGQQNTEAFF
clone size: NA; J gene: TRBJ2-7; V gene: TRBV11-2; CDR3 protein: CASSLGWRGEQYF
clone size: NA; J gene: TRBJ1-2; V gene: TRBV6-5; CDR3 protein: CASSYSGQGRNGYTF
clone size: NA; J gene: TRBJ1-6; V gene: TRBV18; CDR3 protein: CASSISGTGISSYNSPLHF
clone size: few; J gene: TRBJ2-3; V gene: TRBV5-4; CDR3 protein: CASSEKMIHTDTQYF
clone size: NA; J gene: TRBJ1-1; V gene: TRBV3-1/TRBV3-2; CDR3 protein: CASTRGDKVAFF
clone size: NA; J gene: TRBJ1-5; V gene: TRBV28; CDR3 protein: CASSFLRTGGAQPQHF
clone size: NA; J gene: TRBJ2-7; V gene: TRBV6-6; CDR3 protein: CASSPPRREWSYEQYF
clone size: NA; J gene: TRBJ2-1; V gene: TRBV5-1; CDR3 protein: CASSPGTGPYNEQFF
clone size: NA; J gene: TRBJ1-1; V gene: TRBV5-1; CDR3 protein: CASSPQVLGGNTEAFF
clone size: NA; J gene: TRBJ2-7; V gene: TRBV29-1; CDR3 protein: CSVELRGRNSYEQYF
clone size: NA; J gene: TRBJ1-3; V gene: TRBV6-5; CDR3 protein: CASSYTGLSSGNTIYF
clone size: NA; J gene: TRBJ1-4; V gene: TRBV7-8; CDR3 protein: CASSLVGYREKLFF
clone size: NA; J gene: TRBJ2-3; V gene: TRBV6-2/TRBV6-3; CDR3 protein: CASSPVGARTDTQYF
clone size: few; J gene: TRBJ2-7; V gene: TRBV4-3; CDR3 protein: CASSQKPGQDYEQYF
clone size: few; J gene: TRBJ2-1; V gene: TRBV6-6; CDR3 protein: CASCQRLAGVEEQFF
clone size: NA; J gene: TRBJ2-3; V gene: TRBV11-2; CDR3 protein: CASSLTGGPDTQYF
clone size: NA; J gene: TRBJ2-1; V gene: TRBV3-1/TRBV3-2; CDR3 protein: CASNLAGLNEQFF
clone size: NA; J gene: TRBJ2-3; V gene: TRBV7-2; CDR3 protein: CASSPRGGALADTQYF
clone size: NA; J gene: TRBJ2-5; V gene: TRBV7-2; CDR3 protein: CASSLTGGPRETQYF
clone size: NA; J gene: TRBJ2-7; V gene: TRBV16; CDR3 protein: CASSQGALGAEQYF